This TCR beta chain was recorded in a study of OX40 agonist ivuxolimab in advanced cancers. Study-wide context: Every 2 weeks, ivuxolimab was infused into the patients intravenously at between 0.01 and 10 mg/kg.

The CDR3 covers 16 residues. Unmatched junction bases numbered 10, after V lost 2 bases and J lost 7 bases. Germline values: CDR1 MNHEY, CDR2 SVGAGI. The data were produced by immunoSEQ multiplex PCR, yet TCRdb's version contains in-frame clones alone and is incomplete. The repertoire holds about 26,000 clones, with about 83% as singletons. The clonotype originates from an adult with an advanced solid tumor such as melanoma, head and neck, liver or kidney cancer. This sequence joins TRBV6-5 and TRBJ1-2; TRBD1 matches 10 bases. The input for sequencing was CD4+ or CD8+ T cells sorted from blood, taken in a trial of the OX40 agonist ivuxolimab. The CDR3 nucleotides are TGTGCCAGCAGTTACCGGGATTCAGGGACAGGGGCTGGCTACACCTTC. Its protein product is CASSYRDSGTGAGYTF.